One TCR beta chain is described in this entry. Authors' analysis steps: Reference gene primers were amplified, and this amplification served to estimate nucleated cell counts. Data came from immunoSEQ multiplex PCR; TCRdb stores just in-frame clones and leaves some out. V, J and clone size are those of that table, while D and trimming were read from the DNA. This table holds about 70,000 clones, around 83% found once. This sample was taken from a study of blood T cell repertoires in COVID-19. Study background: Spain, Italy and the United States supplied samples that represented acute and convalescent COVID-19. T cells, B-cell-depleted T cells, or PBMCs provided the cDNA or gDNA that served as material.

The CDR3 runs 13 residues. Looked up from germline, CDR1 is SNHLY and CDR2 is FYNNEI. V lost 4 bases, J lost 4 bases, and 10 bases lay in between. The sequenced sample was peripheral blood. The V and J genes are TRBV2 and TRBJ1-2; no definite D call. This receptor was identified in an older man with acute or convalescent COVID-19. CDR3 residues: CASSVSGLYGYTF. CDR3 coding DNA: TGTGCCAGCAGTGTATCAGGTCTCTATGGCTACACCTTC.